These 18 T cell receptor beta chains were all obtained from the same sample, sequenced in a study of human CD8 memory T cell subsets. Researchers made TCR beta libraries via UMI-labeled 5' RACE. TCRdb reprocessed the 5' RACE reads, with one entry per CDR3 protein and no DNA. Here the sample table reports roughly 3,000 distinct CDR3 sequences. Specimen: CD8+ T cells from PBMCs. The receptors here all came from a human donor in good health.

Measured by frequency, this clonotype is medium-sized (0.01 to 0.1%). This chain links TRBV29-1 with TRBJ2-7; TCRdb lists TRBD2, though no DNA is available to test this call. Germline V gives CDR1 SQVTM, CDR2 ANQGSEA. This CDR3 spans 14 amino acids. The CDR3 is CSVVYLAGGYEQYF.

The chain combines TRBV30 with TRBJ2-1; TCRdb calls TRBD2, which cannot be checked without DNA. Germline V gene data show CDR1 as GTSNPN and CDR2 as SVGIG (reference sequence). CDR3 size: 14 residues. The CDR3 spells CATLGTSGINEQFF.

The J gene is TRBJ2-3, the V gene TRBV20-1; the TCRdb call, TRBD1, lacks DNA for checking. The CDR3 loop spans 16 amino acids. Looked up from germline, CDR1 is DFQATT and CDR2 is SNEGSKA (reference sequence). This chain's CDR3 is CSARDLSGGASDTQYF.

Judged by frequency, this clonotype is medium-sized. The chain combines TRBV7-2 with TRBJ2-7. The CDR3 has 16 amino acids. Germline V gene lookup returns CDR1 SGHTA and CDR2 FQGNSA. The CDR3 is CASSLEWQGSSYEQYF.

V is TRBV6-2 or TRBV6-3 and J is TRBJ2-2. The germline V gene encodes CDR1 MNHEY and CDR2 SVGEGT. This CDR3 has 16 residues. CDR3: CASTPVVAENTGELFF.

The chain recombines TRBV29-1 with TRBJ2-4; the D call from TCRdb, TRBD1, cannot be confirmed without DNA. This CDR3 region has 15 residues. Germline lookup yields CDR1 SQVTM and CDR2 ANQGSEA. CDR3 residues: CSVELTELAKNIQYF. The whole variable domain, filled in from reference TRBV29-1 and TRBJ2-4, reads SAVISQKPSRDICQRGTSLTIQCQVDSQVTMMFWYRQQPGQSLTLIATANQGSEATYESGFVIDKFPISRPNLTFSTLTVSNMSPEDSSIYLCSVELTELAKNIQYFGAGTRLSVL.

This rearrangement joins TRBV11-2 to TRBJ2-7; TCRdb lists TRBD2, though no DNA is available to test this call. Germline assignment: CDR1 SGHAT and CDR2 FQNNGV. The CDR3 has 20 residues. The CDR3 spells CASSTNSGGTRWRFSYEQYF.

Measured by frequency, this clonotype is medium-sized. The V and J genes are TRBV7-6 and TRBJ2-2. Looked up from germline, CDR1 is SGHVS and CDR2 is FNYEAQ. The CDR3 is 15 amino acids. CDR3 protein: CASSLFLANTGELVF. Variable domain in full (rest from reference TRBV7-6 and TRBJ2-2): GAGVSQSPRYKVTKRGQDVALRCDPISGHVSLYWYRQALGQGPEFLTYFNYEAQQDKSGLPNDRFSAERPEGSISTLTIQRTEQRDSAMYRCASSLFLANTGELVFGEGSRLTVL.

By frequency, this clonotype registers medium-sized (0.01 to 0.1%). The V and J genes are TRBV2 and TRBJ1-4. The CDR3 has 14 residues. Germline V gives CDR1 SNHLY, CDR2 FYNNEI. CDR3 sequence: CASSRGATNEKLFF.

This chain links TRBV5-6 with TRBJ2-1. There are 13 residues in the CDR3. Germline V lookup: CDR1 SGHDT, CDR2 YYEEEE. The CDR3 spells CASSPVWNNEQFF.

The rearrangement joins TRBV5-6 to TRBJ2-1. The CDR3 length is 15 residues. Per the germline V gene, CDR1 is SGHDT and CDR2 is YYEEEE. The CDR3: CASSLEAGVYNEQFF.

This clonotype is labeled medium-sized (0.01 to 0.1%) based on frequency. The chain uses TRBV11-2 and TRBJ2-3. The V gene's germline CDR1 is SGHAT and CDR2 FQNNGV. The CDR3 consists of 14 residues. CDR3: CASSSDGSTDTQYF.

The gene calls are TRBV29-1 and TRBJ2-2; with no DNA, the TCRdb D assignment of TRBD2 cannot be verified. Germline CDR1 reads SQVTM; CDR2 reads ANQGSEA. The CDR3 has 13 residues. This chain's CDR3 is CSGSGIGAGELFF.

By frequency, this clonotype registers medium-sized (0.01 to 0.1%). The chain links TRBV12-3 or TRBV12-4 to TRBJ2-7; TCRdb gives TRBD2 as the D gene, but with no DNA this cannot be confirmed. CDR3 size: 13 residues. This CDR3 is CASSPGLVYEQYF.

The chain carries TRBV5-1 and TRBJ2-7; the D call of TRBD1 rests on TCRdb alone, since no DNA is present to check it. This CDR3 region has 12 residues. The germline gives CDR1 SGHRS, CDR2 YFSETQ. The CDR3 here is CASSLGQYEQYF.

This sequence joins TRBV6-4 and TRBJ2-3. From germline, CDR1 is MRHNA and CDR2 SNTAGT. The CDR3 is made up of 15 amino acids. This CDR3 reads CASSEGGSGTDTQYF.

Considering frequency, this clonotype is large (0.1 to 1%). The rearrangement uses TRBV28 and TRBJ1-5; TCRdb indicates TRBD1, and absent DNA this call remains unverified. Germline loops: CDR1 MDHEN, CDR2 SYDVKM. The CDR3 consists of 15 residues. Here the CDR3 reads CASSLPGEDNQPQHF.

CDR3: CASSTLLSGGRYNEQFF. The gene calls are TRBV19 and TRBJ2-1; TCRdb gives TRBD2 as the D gene, but with no DNA this cannot be confirmed. Germline CDR1 and CDR2: LNHDA and SQIVND (reference sequence). The CDR3 has 17 residues. Full variable domain (outside the CDR3, taken from reference TRBV19 and TRBJ2-1): DGGITQSPKYLFRKEGQNVTLSCEQNLNHDAMYWYRQDPGQGLRLIYYSQIVNDFQKGDIAEGYSVSREKKESFPLTVTSAQKNPTAFYLCASSTLLSGGRYNEQFFGPGTRLTVL.